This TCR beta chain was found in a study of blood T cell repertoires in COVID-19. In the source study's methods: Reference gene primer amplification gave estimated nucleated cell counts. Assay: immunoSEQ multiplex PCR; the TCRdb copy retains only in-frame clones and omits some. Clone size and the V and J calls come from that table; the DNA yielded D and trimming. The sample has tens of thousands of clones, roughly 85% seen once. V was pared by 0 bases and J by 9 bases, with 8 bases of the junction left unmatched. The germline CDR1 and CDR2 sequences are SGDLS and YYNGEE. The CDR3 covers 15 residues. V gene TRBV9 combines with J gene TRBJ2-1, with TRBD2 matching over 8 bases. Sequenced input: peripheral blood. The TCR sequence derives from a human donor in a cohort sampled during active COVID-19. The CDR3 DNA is TGTGCCAGCAGCGTAGGGACTAGCCGAGGGGGTGAGCAGTTCTTC. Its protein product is CASSVGTSRGGEQFF.